Reported below is one TCR beta chain. This CDR3 spans 16 amino acids. Germline CDR1 reads SGHRS; CDR2 reads YFSETQ. J was trimmed by 2 bases and V by 1 base; bases with no gene match: 6. The sample originates from a study of technical replicates of blood from several donors. Assay: immunoSEQ multiplex PCR; the TCRdb copy retains only in-frame clones and omits some. The sample includes over 50,000 clones, roughly 94% of them seen just once. The TCR was taken from a human donor in good health. Sequenced: T cells isolated from PBMCs. V gene TRBV5-1 combines with J gene TRBJ2-3; 8 bases fit TRBD2. Here the CDR3 DNA reads TGCGCCAGCAGCTTGAGTACTAGCGGCCTCACAGATACGCAGTATTTT. Encoded protein: CASSLSTSGLTDTQYF.